The clone carrying this TCR beta chain was counted a few times. The data were taken from a study of T cells in Graves' hyperthyroidism and ophthalmopathy. The germline V gene has CDR1 WNHNN and CDR2 SYGVQD (reference sequence). The CDR3 sequence is 16 residues long. Between the trimmed V and J ends, which lost 0 bases and 0 bases, there was a span of 12 bases. The source material, RNA transcripts, was used to amplify TCR beta CDR3 regions. A set of HTBI primers served as the primers for a first-round RT-PCR of the TCR CDR3. TCRdb reanalysed the multiplex PCR reads using MiXCR and keeps one entry per CDR3 protein. The sample records roughly 500,000 distinct CDR3 sequences, 40% to 50% being singletons. Not enrolled were patients with uncontrolled infection, other autoimmune disease, pregnancy or lactation.

Specimen: peripheral blood or thyroid tissue (not recorded which). The clonotype originates from an adult woman with Graves' disease, either hyperthyroidism or ophthalmopathy (not recorded which). This rearrangement joins TRBV10-1 to TRBJ2-7; no clear D. This chain's CDR3 is CASSESGPPYSYEQYF. The CDR3 DNA reads as TGCGCCAGCAGTGAGTCGGGCCCACCCTACTCCTACGAGCAGTACTTC.